These 18 T cell receptor beta chains were sequenced from one sample in a study of blood T cell repertoires in COVID-19. The repertoire was sequenced with immunoSEQ multiplex PCR; TCRdb's copy has only in-frame clones and lacks some. The profile shows over 100,000 clones, about nine tenths of them singletons. The sample was peripheral blood. The receptors were gathered from a man aged 40-49 years with acute or convalescent COVID-19.

The chain employs TRBV7-8 and TRBJ1-1, with no clear D. Germline V gene data show CDR1 as SGHVS and CDR2 as FQNEAQ. The V end lost 5 bases, the J end lost 6 bases, and 16 bases lay between the germline ends. CDR3 length: 14 residues. The CDR3 DNA sequence: TGTGCCAGCAGCGGGCCCCATATCTCAGCTGAAGCTTTCTTT. Its translation: CASSGPHISAEAFF.

The V gene is TRBV29-1, the J gene TRBJ1-4, with TRBD1 matching 10 bases. Looked up from germline, CDR1 is SQVTM and CDR2 is ANQGSEA. The CDR3 totals 15 residues. J lost 6 bases, V lost 4 bases, and 8 bases had no gene match. This chain's CDR3 is CSVAIRGTGDEKLFF. CDR3 sequence (DNA): TGCAGCGTTGCGATAAGGGGGACAGGGGATGAAAAACTGTTTTTT.

The CDR3 DNA is TGCGCCAGCAGGGAGGGGACAGGGAACACTGAAGCTTTCTTT. It specifies CASREGTGNTEAFF. The V and J genes are TRBV5-1 and TRBJ1-1; TRBD1 aligns across 8 bases. V trimming: 5 bases; J trimming: 1 base; junction bases outside the gene matches: 4. Germline V gene sequence: CDR1 SGHRS, CDR2 YFSETQ. The CDR3 extends over 14 amino acids.

The CDR3 DNA is TGCGCCAGCAGCGTTAGCGGGAGTAGACAAGAGACCCAGTACTTC. It translates to CASSVSGSRQETQYF. The chain is built from TRBV5-1 and TRBJ2-5; 9 nucleotides agree with TRBD2. This CDR3 region has 15 residues. Germline V gene sequence: CDR1 SGHRS, CDR2 YFSETQ. V shed 4 bases, J shed 2 bases, and the junction held 6 bases outside the gene matches.

J is TRBJ1-1 and V is TRBV5-5, with 8 bases aligning to TRBD1. From germline, CDR1 is SGHKS and CDR2 YYEKEE (reference sequence). This CDR3 has 16 amino acids. V shed 0 bases, J shed 2 bases, and the junction held 6 bases outside the gene matches. The CDR3 DNA reads as TGTGCCAGCAGCTTGGTGACAGGGGCATACAACACTGAAGCTTTCTTT. It yields the protein CASSLVTGAYNTEAFF.

In this sample, this clone turned up a few times. The chain couples TRBV19 to TRBJ1-5, with a possible D match to TRBD1 (5 bases). This CDR3 comprises 14 residues. Germline V CDR1 and CDR2: LNHDA, SQIVND (reference sequence). Trimming stripped 1 base from V and 7 bases from J, with 11 bases between. CDR3 protein: CASSIARDWQPQHF. The CDR3 region has the DNA TGTGCCAGTAGTATAGCCAGGGACTGGCAGCCCCAGCATTTT.

The genes are TRBV24-1 and TRBJ2-1, with D maybe TRBD2 (5 bases). CDR3 length equals 14 residues. CDR1 KGHDR and CDR2 SFDVKD come from the germline V gene. V lost 4 bases and J lost 3, with 9 bases in between. The CDR3 is CATSDPTSYNEQFF. For the CDR3, the DNA is TGTGCCACCAGTGACCCCACTAGCTACAATGAGCAGTTCTTC.

The chain recombines TRBV12-5 with TRBJ2-2; 10 nucleotides line up with TRBD1. The germline V gene encodes CDR1 LGHNT and CDR2 FRNRAP. The CDR3 is 18 amino acids. V lost 4 bases, J lost 2 bases, and 10 bases stayed unmatched. CDR3 in amino acids: CASGSRDRGLRNTGELFF. As DNA, the CDR3 is TGTGCTAGTGGTTCACGGGACAGGGGTTTGAGAAACACCGGGGAGCTGTTTTTT.

The chain is built from TRBV30 and TRBJ1-4; a weak D match, TRBD1 (6 bases). Germline CDR1 GTSNPN, CDR2 SVGIG (reference sequence). V lost 1 base and J 1 base, leaving 10 bases between the germline ends. The CDR3 totals 15 residues. CDR3 DNA sequence: TGTGCCTGGAGTGGGGACACTCTAACTAATGAAAAACTGTTTTTT. Translation gives CAWSGDTLTNEKLFF.

This clone was seen only a few times. The V call is TRBV5-1, the J call TRBJ1-1, with 7 bases matching TRBD1. From germline, CDR1 is SGHRS and CDR2 YFSETQ. The CDR3 has 11 amino acids. Unmatched junction bases numbered 5, after V lost 7 bases and J lost 8 bases. CDR3 sequence (DNA): TGCGCCAGCGCCCGGGACAGCGAAGCTTTCTTT. The encoded protein is CASARDSEAFF.

The chain recombines TRBV9 with TRBJ1-1; 7 nucleotides align to TRBD1. V was pared by 6 bases and J by 6 bases, with 11 bases of the junction left unmatched. This CDR3 has 14 residues. CDR1 and CDR2 (germline): SGDLS, YYNGEE. In DNA, the CDR3 is TGTGCCAGCACCGCAAACAGGGGTAATGCTGAAGCTTTCTTT. Its protein is CASTANRGNAEAFF.

CDR3 protein: CASSLSGVTEAFF. CDR3 coding DNA: TGCGCCAGCAGCCTATCCGGGGTAACTGAAGCTTTCTTT. The rearrangement joins TRBV4-3 to TRBJ1-1, with D unresolved. There are 13 residues in the CDR3. Germline assignment: CDR1 LGHNA and CDR2 YSLEER. Trimming pared 4 bases from V and 5 bases from J, leaving 11 bases between.

The chain uses TRBV29-1 and TRBJ1-1; D is uncertain. In germline, CDR1 is SQVTM, CDR2 ANQGSEA. This CDR3 contains 13 residues. Here the CDR3 DNA reads TGCACCGCATCGGGGTCGGAGGACACTGAAGCTTTCTTT. Amino acid sequence: CTASGSEDTEAFF.

The CDR3 DNA follows: TGTGCCAGCAGCGTAGAGGGGGCAACTGGAAACACCATATATTTT. It is translated as CASSVEGATGNTIYF. The rearrangement joins TRBV9 to TRBJ1-3, with TRBD1 identical over 7 bases. Losses at the gene ends were 0 bases for V and 2 bases for J; bases not matched to a gene: 2. CDR3 size: 15 residues. Germline loops: CDR1 SGDLS, CDR2 YYNGEE.

V gene TRBV9 combines with J gene TRBJ2-2; 7 bases align to TRBD1. Germline V lookup: CDR1 SGDLS, CDR2 YYNGEE. Trimming took 0 bases from V and 2 from J; bases not matched to a gene: 4. The CDR3 spans 16 residues. The CDR3 protein is CASSVVGQINTGELFF. The CDR3 nucleotides are TGTGCCAGCAGCGTAGTGGGACAGATAAACACCGGGGAGCTGTTTTTT.

The chain is built from TRBV3-1 (or the pseudogene TRBV3-2) and TRBJ1-4, with D perhaps matching TRBD1 (6 bases). V lost 3 bases, J lost 4 bases, and 15 bases lay in between. This CDR3 region has 16 residues. Germline values: CDR1 LGHDT, CDR2 YNNKEL (reference sequence). This CDR3 reads CASSQGQTGFNEKLFF. The CDR3, as DNA: TGTGCCAGCAGCCAGGGCCAGACAGGCTTTAATGAAAAACTGTTTTTT.

This chain joins TRBV5-4 and TRBJ1-2, with a weak D call TRBD1 (6 bases). The V end lost 0 bases, the J end lost 2 bases, and 11 bases lay between the germline ends. The CDR3 loop spans 15 amino acids. Per germline, CDR1 SGHNT and CDR2 YYREEE (reference sequence). DNA of the CDR3: TGTGCCAGCAGCTTGGAAAGGGGGGGGAACTATGGCTACACCTTC. It specifies CASSLERGGNYGYTF.

The CDR3 loop reads CASSLSGAHEQFF. The CDR3 DNA sequence: TGCGCCAGCAGCTTGTCAGGGGCACATGAGCAGTTCTTC. The chain uses TRBV5-1 and TRBJ2-1, with TRBD1 as a possible D gene (6 bases). Germline CDR1 reads SGHRS; CDR2 reads YFSETQ. The CDR3 totals 13 residues. Trimming cost V 1 base and J 8 bases, with 10 bases left between them.